The 4 T cell receptor beta chains given below trace back to one sample, sequenced in a study of cytomegalovirus exposure and HLA in healthy donors. Both 60 Vbeta primers and 13 Jbeta primers went into the PCR. Data came from immunoSEQ multiplex PCR; TCRdb stores just in-frame clones and leaves some out. The sample contains over 150,000 clones, around 75% of which appear only once. Sequencing was done on a sample of PBMCs. The receptors stem from a woman aged 25-40 years in good health and CMV-seropositive.

The genes are TRBV27 and TRBJ2-5, with 14 positions matching TRBD2. The junction had 23 bases not matched to a gene; V was cut back by 3 bases and J by 5 bases. The CDR3 covers 22 residues. Germline V gene sequence: CDR1 MNHEY, CDR2 SMNVEV (reference sequence). The CDR3 loop is CASSFRPPGTSGRGAQLETQYF. CDR3 nucleotides: TGTGCCAGCAGTTTTCGACCCCCCGGGACTAGCGGGAGAGGTGCTCAGTTGGAGACCCAGTACTTC.

The V and J genes are TRBV19 and TRBJ2-1; 8 bases agree with TRBD2. CDR3 length: 14 residues. Germline CDR1 reads LNHDA; CDR2 reads SQIVND (reference sequence). J gave up 7 bases and V 6 bases, and 8 bases lay outside the gene matches. CDR3 loop: CASRVVAGRNEQFF. For the CDR3, the DNA is TGTGCCAGTAGGGTAGTAGCGGGAAGAAATGAGCAGTTCTTC. Complete variable domain (other parts from reference TRBV19 and TRBJ2-1): DGGITQSPKYLFRKEGQNVTLSCEQNLNHDAMYWYRQDPGQGLRLIYYSQIVNDFQKGDIAEGYSVSREKKESFPLTVTSAQKNPTAFYLCASRVVAGRNEQFFGPGTRLTVL.

The chain combines TRBV7-9 with TRBJ1-2, with 7 bases identical to TRBD1. This CDR3 spans 14 amino acids. V shed 6 bases, J shed 6 bases, and the junction held 10 bases outside the gene matches. Germline-derived CDR1 and CDR2 are SEHNR and FQNEAQ (reference sequence). CDR3 coding DNA: TGTGCCAGCAGTCAGACAGGGCCCTCCGATGGCTACACCTTC. This gives the protein CASSQTGPSDGYTF.

The count of this clone is one. The genes are TRBV19 and TRBJ1-5, with D perhaps matching TRBD1 (5 bases). The CDR3 runs to 11 residues. From germline, CDR1 is LNHDA and CDR2 SQIVND (reference sequence). Here the CDR3 DNA reads TGTGAATCGAAAGGGGATCAGCCCCAGCATTTT. Protein sequence: CESKGDQPQHF. The whole variable domain, remainder taken from reference TRBV19 and TRBJ1-5, is DGGITQSPKYLFRKEGQNVTLSCEQNLNHDAMYWYRQDPGQGLRLIYYSQIVNDFQKGDIAEGYSVSREKKESFPLTVTSAQKNPTAFYLCESKGDQPQHFGDGTRLSIL.